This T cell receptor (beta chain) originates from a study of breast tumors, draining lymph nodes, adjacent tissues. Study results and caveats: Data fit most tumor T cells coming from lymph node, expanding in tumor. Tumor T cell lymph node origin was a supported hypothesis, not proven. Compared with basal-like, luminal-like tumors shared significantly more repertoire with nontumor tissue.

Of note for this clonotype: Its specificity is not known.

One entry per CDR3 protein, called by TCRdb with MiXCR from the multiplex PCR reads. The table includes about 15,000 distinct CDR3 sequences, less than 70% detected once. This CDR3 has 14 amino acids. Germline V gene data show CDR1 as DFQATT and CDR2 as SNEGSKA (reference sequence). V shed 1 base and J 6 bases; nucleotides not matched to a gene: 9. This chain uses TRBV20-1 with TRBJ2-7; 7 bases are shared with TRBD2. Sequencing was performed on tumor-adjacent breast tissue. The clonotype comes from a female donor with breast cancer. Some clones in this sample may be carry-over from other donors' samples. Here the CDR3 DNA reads TGCAGTGCTAGAGCGGGAGGCAGGGTCTTCGAGCAGTACTTC. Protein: CSARAGGRVFEQYF.